Below are 26 T cell receptor beta chains sequenced from a single sample in a study of blood T cell repertoires in COVID-19. Sequencing used immunoSEQ multiplex PCR; TCRdb keeps in-frame clones, though not all of them. The sample yields roughly 110,000 clones, more than 75% seen once. The sequenced material came from peripheral blood. Receptors originate from a man between 35 and 55 years old with acute or convalescent COVID-19.

The V call is TRBV30, the J call TRBJ2-1; 7 nucleotides line up with TRBD1. Germline trimming cut 0 bases from V and 9 bases from J; bases unmatched to any gene: 5. Looked up from germline, CDR1 is GTSNPN and CDR2 is SVGIG (reference sequence). This CDR3 is built from 13 residues. CDR3 sequence reads: CAWSVKGAGEQFF. DNA for the CDR3: TGTGCCTGGAGTGTAAAGGGGGCCGGTGAGCAGTTCTTC. Full variable domain (remainder filled in from reference TRBV30 and TRBJ2-1): SQTIHQWPATLVQPVGSPLSLECTVEGTSNPNLYWYRQAAGRGLQLLFYSVGIGQISSEVPQNLSASRPQDRQFILSSKKLLLSDSGFYLCAWSVKGAGEQFFGPGTRLTVL.

V usage is TRBV5-1 and J usage is TRBJ2-7; the match to TRBD2 covers 12 bases. Per germline, CDR1 SGHRS and CDR2 YFSETQ. With V trimmed by 4 bases and J by 3 bases, 8 bases remained unmatched. The CDR3 consists of 16 residues. The CDR3 reads CASSPRTSGTSYEQYF. The CDR3 DNA sequence: TGCGCCAGCAGCCCGAGGACTAGCGGGACGAGCTACGAGCAGTACTTC.

The chain joins TRBV13 to TRBJ2-3; D possibly corresponds to TRBD2 (6 bases). Germline CDR1 is PRHDT and CDR2 is FYEKMQ (reference sequence). The ends were cut back, 6 bases at V and 2 bases at J, with 15 bases in the middle. This CDR3 comprises 15 residues. The CDR3 is CASRGGDHNTDTQYF. The CDR3 coding sequence is TGTGCCAGCAGGGGGGGAGATCACAACACAGATACGCAGTATTTT.

The gene calls are TRBV3-1 (or the pseudogene TRBV3-2) and TRBJ2-3, with 13 bases fitting TRBD2. The CDR3 has 18 residues. J gave up 0 bases and V 1 base, and 4 bases lay outside the gene matches. From germline, CDR1 is LGHDT and CDR2 YNNKEL (reference sequence). CDR3: CASSQGRLAGGSTDTQYF. CDR3 bases: TGTGCCAGCAGCCAAGGTAGACTAGCGGGGGGTAGCACAGATACGCAGTATTTT.

The chain joins TRBV5-1 to TRBJ1-1, with TRBD1 identical over 9 bases. The CDR3 is 14 residues long. Germline CDR1 SGHRS, CDR2 YFSETQ. Unmatched junction bases numbered 2, after V lost 4 bases and J lost 1 base. The CDR3 protein is CASSPQGANTEAFF. The CDR3 DNA is TGCGCCAGCAGCCCACAGGGGGCGAACACTGAAGCTTTCTTT.

The J gene is TRBJ2-5, the V gene TRBV7-3, with unresolved D. V was trimmed by 5 bases and J by 1 base, leaving 17 bases between them. CDR1 and CDR2 (germline): SGHTA, FQGTGA. CDR3 length: 16 amino acids. This CDR3 is CASSPNALAVQETQYF. The CDR3 nucleotides are TGTGCCAGCAGCCCCAATGCCCTGGCGGTCCAAGAGACCCAGTACTTC. Filled out from reference TRBV7-3 and TRBJ2-5, the complete variable domain reads GAGVSQTPSNKVTEKGKYVELRCDPISGHTALYWYRQSLGQGPEFLIYFQGTGAADDSGLPNDRFFAVRPEGSVSTLKIQRTERGDSAVYLCASSPNALAVQETQYFGPGTRLLVL.

This rearrangement joins TRBV3-1 (or the pseudogene TRBV3-2) to TRBJ1-1; 7 nucleotides line up with TRBD1. This CDR3 is built from 13 residues. V gave up 5 bases and J gave up 3 bases; unmatched junction bases: 3. Germline lookup yields CDR1 LGHDT and CDR2 YNNKEL (reference sequence). Here the CDR3 DNA reads TGTGCCAGCAGCAATACAGGGGACACTGAAGCTTTCTTT. This translates into CASSNTGDTEAFF.

V is TRBV5-8 and J is TRBJ1-4; perhaps TRBD1 as D (5 bases). V shed 1 base and J shed 2 bases, with 9 bases lying between them. Germline V gives CDR1 SGHTS, CDR2 YDEGEE. The CDR3 extends over 15 amino acids. The CDR3 protein is CASSLLKGTNEKLFF. The CDR3 DNA sequence: TGTGCCAGCAGCTTGTTAAAGGGGACTAATGAAAAACTGTTTTTT.

The chain is built from TRBV12-3 or TRBV12-4 and TRBJ2-1; possible D gene TRBD1, 5 bases. The V end was cut by 3 bases, the J end by 6 bases, with 6 bases between. This CDR3 comprises 12 residues. CDR3 sequence reads: CASSFRGNEQFF. CDR3 DNA sequence: TGTGCCAGCAGTTTTAGGGGCAATGAGCAGTTCTTC.

CDR3: CASSLVGTLPSEQYF. The CDR3 region has the DNA TGCGCCAGCAGCTTGGTCGGCACCTTACCTAGCGAGCAGTACTTC. V gene TRBV5-1 combines with J gene TRBJ2-7, with unresolved D. From germline, CDR1 is SGHRS and CDR2 YFSETQ. V dropped 0 bases and J dropped 6 bases, with 16 bases sitting between them. The CDR3 has 15 amino acids.

The V and J genes are TRBV9 and TRBJ2-1, with TRBD2 identical over 13 bases. The junction had 9 bases not matched to a gene; V was cut back by 4 bases and J by 8 bases. The germline gives CDR1 SGDLS, CDR2 YYNGEE. The CDR3 totals 16 residues. In DNA, the CDR3 is TGTGCCAGCAGCCCAACACTAGCGGGAGGGCCTTATGAGCAGTTCTTC. Protein: CASSPTLAGGPYEQFF.

This chain links TRBV29-1 with TRBJ1-5; the D gene is possibly TRBD1 (6 bases). The CDR3 runs 12 residues. The V and J ends lost 6 bases and 4 bases respectively, with 10 bases between them. In germline, CDR1 is SQVTM, CDR2 ANQGSEA. The CDR3 spells CSVGTQNQPQHF. CDR3 DNA: TGCAGCGTAGGGACACAAAATCAGCCCCAGCATTTT.

The chain uses TRBV20-1 and TRBJ2-3; 7 bases line up with TRBD1. This CDR3 spans 13 amino acids. Trimming cost V 3 bases and J 1 base; bases outside gene matches: 1. Germline V gene data show CDR1 as DFQATT and CDR2 as SNEGSKA (reference sequence). For the CDR3, the DNA is TGCAGTGCTAGTGGACAGGGCACAGATACGCAGTATTTT. Translating it yields CSASGQGTDTQYF.

The V gene is TRBV18, the J gene TRBJ1-5; no definite D call. V lost 2 bases and J 0 bases, leaving 8 bases between the germline ends. The CDR3 runs to 15 residues. CDR1 and CDR2 from the germline V gene are KGHSH and LQKENI. In DNA, the CDR3 is TGTGCCAGCTCACCAGACAATCATAGCAATCAGCCCCAGCATTTT. Translated, it gives CASSPDNHSNQPQHF.

The V gene is TRBV12-3 or TRBV12-4, the J gene TRBJ1-6; D is unresolved. The V end lost 0 bases, the J end lost 11 bases, and 5 bases lay between the germline ends. CDR3 length: 12 residues. The CDR3 DNA is TGTGCCAGCAGTTTAGCGACTGCACCCCTCCACTTT. Residues: CASSLATAPLHF.

The V gene is TRBV11-3, the J gene TRBJ2-1; 7 bases match TRBD1. The trim removed 6 bases at V and 4 bases at J, leaving 12 bases unmatched. Germline values: CDR1 SGHNT, CDR2 YENEEA. The CDR3 loop spans 16 amino acids. CDR3 loop: CASSKRQGLGYNEQFF. The CDR3 DNA reads TGTGCCAGCAGTAAACGACAGGGCCTAGGTTACAATGAGCAGTTCTTC.

The gene calls are TRBV11-3 and TRBJ2-7, with D possibly matching TRBD1 (6 bases). This CDR3 has 15 amino acids. Trimming shortened V by 5 bases and J by 0 bases, and 14 bases separated the two germline ends. CDR1 and CDR2 from the germline V gene are SGHNT and YENEEA. In DNA, the CDR3 is TGTGCCAGCAGCCAGACAGGCCTGAGCTCCTACGAGCAGTACTTC. Translating it yields CASSQTGLSSYEQYF.

The chain joins TRBV6-2 or TRBV6-3 to TRBJ1-1; 8 nucleotides agree with TRBD1. Germline V gives CDR1 MNHEY, CDR2 SVGEGT. The CDR3 is 18 residues long. After removal of 2 bases from V and 1 base from J, the junction contained 12 bases not matched to a gene. The DNA of the CDR3 is TGTGCCAGCAGTTACACAATGACAGGGGAGGGCAAGAACACTGAAGCTTTCTTT. Translated, it gives CASSYTMTGEGKNTEAFF.

This rearrangement joins TRBV12-5 to TRBJ2-5; TRBD2 aligns across 11 bases. J was trimmed by 1 base and V by 5 bases; bases with no gene match: 6. Per the germline V gene, CDR1 is LGHNT and CDR2 is FRNRAP. This CDR3 comprises 16 residues. CDR3: CASGAAGTSGQETQYF. CDR3 nucleotide sequence: TGTGCTAGTGGTGCCGCCGGGACTAGCGGCCAAGAGACCCAGTACTTC. Combining the CDR3 with reference TRBV12-5 and TRBJ2-5 gives the whole variable domain DARVTQTPRHKVTEMGQEVTMRCQPILGHNTVFWYRQTMMQGLELLAYFRNRAPLDDSGMPKDRFSAEMPDATLATLKIQPSEPRDSAVYFCASGAAGTSGQETQYFGPGTRLLVL.

A few counts support this clone. V usage is TRBV19 and J usage is TRBJ2-3, with TRBD1 matching 11 bases. The CDR3 runs 12 residues. The V segment lost 10 bases and the J segment 8 bases; nucleotides outside the gene matches: 5. The germline CDR1 and CDR2 sequences are LNHDA and SQIVND (reference sequence). CDR3 nucleotide sequence: TGTGCCATAGGGACAGGGGGTGCTACGCAGTATTTT. Translated: CAIGTGGATQYF.

The rearrangement uses TRBV7-3 and TRBJ2-3; D not certain. The germline gives CDR1 SGHTA, CDR2 FQGTGA. V was trimmed by 5 bases and J by 9 bases, leaving 12 bases between them. CDR3 size: 12 residues. The CDR3 DNA sequence: TGTGCCAGCAGCCAAACCGGGTGGACGCAGTATTTT. Protein: CASSQTGWTQYF. The full variable domain, rest sourced from reference TRBV7-3 and TRBJ2-3, is GAGVSQTPSNKVTEKGKYVELRCDPISGHTALYWYRQSLGQGPEFLIYFQGTGAADDSGLPNDRFFAVRPEGSVSTLKIQRTERGDSAVYLCASSQTGWTQYFGPGTRLTVL.

The rearrangement joins TRBV7-2 to TRBJ2-7, with 9 bases identical to TRBD2. Germline CDR1 is SGHTA and CDR2 is FQGNSA. The CDR3 spans 15 residues. V shed 1 base and J 2 bases; nucleotides not matched to a gene: 3. The CDR3 DNA reads as TGTGCCAGCAGCTTAGAGGGACTAGCAACCTACGAGCAGTACTTC. Residues: CASSLEGLATYEQYF.

The chain carries TRBV7-2 and TRBJ2-3, with 7 bases lining up with TRBD2. The J segment lost 3 bases and the V segment lost 2 bases, leaving 5 bases of the junction unmatched. CDR1 SGHTA and CDR2 FQGNSA come from the germline V gene. The CDR3 is made up of 15 amino acids. The DNA of the CDR3 is TGTGCCAGCAGCTTACGGGGGAGGGAGACAGATACGCAGTATTTT. Protein: CASSLRGRETDTQYF.

The J gene is TRBJ1-2, the V gene TRBV30; D gene uncertain. The germline V and J ends were trimmed by 0 bases and 5 bases, with 19 bases remaining between them. CDR3 length: 16 amino acids. Germline CDR1 GTSNPN, CDR2 SVGIG (reference sequence). The CDR3 coding sequence is TGTGCCTGGAGTGTACGGGGTCCAAGTCGGGGTTATGGCTACACCTTC. Translation: CAWSVRGPSRGYGYTF.

The V call is TRBV19, the J call TRBJ1-5; D ambiguous. CDR1 and CDR2 from the germline V gene are LNHDA and SQIVND (reference sequence). The CDR3 totals 16 residues. V lost 5 bases to trimming and J lost 2 bases, with 16 bases between them. CDR3: CASSPRDLMGNQPQHF. As DNA, the CDR3 is TGTGCCAGTAGTCCCCGGGATCTTATGGGCAATCAGCCCCAGCATTTT.

This sequence joins TRBV18 and TRBJ1-2, with 8 bases identical to TRBD1. V gave up 3 bases and J gave up 10 bases; unmatched junction bases: 4. The CDR3 loop spans 12 amino acids. Looked up from germline, CDR1 is KGHSH and CDR2 is LQKENI. CDR3 DNA sequence: TGTGCCAGCTCACCGGCACAGGGGGACTACACCTTC. Protein sequence: CASSPAQGDYTF.